Below, 11 T cell receptor beta chains from the same sample are listed, as sequenced in a study of blood T cell repertoires in COVID-19. Assay: immunoSEQ multiplex PCR; the TCRdb copy retains only in-frame clones and omits some. Of roughly 260,000 clones detected, 83% appear once; the ten largest clones hold about 3.9%. The sample taken for sequencing was PBMCs or T cells enriched from blood (not recorded which). These receptors were collected from a woman aged 40 to 50 who had been exposed to COVID-19.

V usage is TRBV6-2 or TRBV6-3 and J usage is TRBJ1-2; 11 nucleotides line up with TRBD1. The V gene end was trimmed by 5 bases and the J gene end by 4 bases; junction bases not matched to a gene: 9. The CDR3 runs to 16 residues. The germline gives CDR1 MNHEY, CDR2 SVGEGT. CDR3 coding DNA: TGTGCCAGCAGTCGGGTCATAGGACAGGGGGCCTATGGCTACACCTTC. Its translation: CASSRVIGQGAYGYTF.

V and J are TRBV5-1 and TRBJ1-2; D is unresolved. Germline CDR1 is SGHRS and CDR2 is YFSETQ. This CDR3 spans 13 amino acids. V was cut by 0 bases and J by 8 bases, with 11 bases left in between. As DNA, the CDR3 is TGCGCCAGCAGCTTGGCCCCCGGGGAGGGCTACACCTTC. Protein: CASSLAPGEGYTF.

This chain links TRBV7-3 with TRBJ2-3; TRBD2 agrees at 10 bases. J gave up 4 bases and V 6 bases, and 7 bases lay outside the gene matches. This CDR3 region has 15 residues. The germline CDR1 and CDR2 sequences are SGHTA and FQGTGA. For the CDR3, the DNA is TGTGCCAGCAGTACTAAAGCGGGGGGGCCAGATACGCAGTATTTT. Translating gives CASSTKAGGPDTQYF.

The rearrangement joins TRBV9 to TRBJ2-3; D not resolved. Per the germline V gene, CDR1 is SGDLS and CDR2 is YYNGEE. The CDR3 is 14 residues long. V gave up 0 bases and J gave up 4 bases, with 9 bases separating them. CDR3 sequence (DNA): TGTGCCAGCAGCGTAGAACCCCTAGCAGATACGCAGTATTTT. Its protein is CASSVEPLADTQYF.

The chain links TRBV2 to TRBJ1-5, with D tentatively TRBD1 (5 bases). Germline V gene lookup returns CDR1 SNHLY and CDR2 FYNNEI. V lost 5 bases and J lost 6, with 11 bases in between. This CDR3 contains 13 residues. CDR3 sequence: CASSQVGPQPQHF. In DNA form, the CDR3 reads TGTGCCAGCAGTCAAGTGGGGCCTCAGCCCCAGCATTTT. Based on the CDR3 plus reference TRBV2 and TRBJ1-5, the full variable domain is EPEVTQTPSHQVTQMGQEVILRCVPISNHLYFYWYRQILGQKVEFLVSFYNNEISEKSEIFDDQFSVERPDGSNFTLKIRSTKLEDSAMYFCASSQVGPQPQHFGDGTRLSIL.

The V and J genes are TRBV9 and TRBJ2-3, with D uncertain. The CDR3 has 16 residues. Per germline, CDR1 SGDLS and CDR2 YYNGEE. The V and J ends lost 0 bases and 1 base respectively, with 12 bases between them. CDR3 sequence (DNA): TGTGCCAGCAGCGTAGGAACTACCCCGGGCACAGATACGCAGTATTTT. It encodes CASSVGTTPGTDTQYF.

This clone occurred a few times. The rearrangement links TRBV27 to TRBJ2-7; maybe TRBD1 (6 bases). Germline assignment: CDR1 MNHEY and CDR2 SMNVEV (reference sequence). The length of the CDR3 is 13 residues. Trimming stripped 3 bases from V and 7 bases from J, with 13 bases between. CDR3 in DNA: TGTGCCAGCAGTTTTGGCAGGGGACGGGAGCAGTACTTC. Translating gives CASSFGRGREQYF.

The chain joins TRBV29-1 to TRBJ2-3; 10 nucleotides match TRBD1. CDR1 is SQVTM and CDR2 is ANQGSEA in the germline V gene. This CDR3 is 14 amino acids long. V trimming: 6 bases; J trimming: 3 bases; junction bases outside the gene matches: 6. Here the CDR3 reads CSVEGDRGTDTQYF. In DNA, the CDR3 is TGCAGCGTCGAGGGGGACAGGGGTACAGATACGCAGTATTTT.

This clone was recorded many times. The rearrangement joins TRBV10-2 to TRBJ1-2; D is perhaps TRBD1 (5 bases). V shed 3 bases and J shed 3 bases, with 8 bases lying between them. CDR1 WSHSY and CDR2 SAAADI come from the germline V gene. The CDR3 is made up of 13 amino acids. CDR3 sequence: CASSDRVDYGYTF. CDR3 bases: TGCGCCAGCAGTGACAGGGTGGACTATGGCTACACCTTC.

This chain joins TRBV6-6 and TRBJ2-2, with D possibly matching TRBD2 (6 bases). The V and J ends lost 7 bases and 3 bases respectively, with 12 bases between them. This CDR3 region has 14 residues. Per the germline V gene, CDR1 is MNHNY and CDR2 is SVGAGI (reference sequence). CDR3 nucleotide sequence: TGTGCCAGCACCTCCCCGGGGGACACCGGGGAGCTGTTTTTT. It yields the protein CASTSPGDTGELFF.

This chain connects TRBV5-1 to TRBJ2-5, with TRBD2 identical over 10 bases. CDR3 length: 16 amino acids. Germline CDR1 and CDR2: SGHRS and YFSETQ. V shed 4 bases, J shed 2 bases, and the junction held 8 bases outside the gene matches. The CDR3 reads CASSTYLTSGQETQYF. CDR3 nucleotide sequence: TGCGCCAGCAGCACCTACTTGACTAGCGGGCAAGAGACCCAGTACTTC.